These T cell receptor beta chains were read from a single sample in a study of OX40 agonist ivuxolimab in advanced cancers. Here immunoSEQ multiplex PCR was the method, and the copy in TCRdb shows in-frame clones only, minus some. Here the sample spans over 60,000 clones, approximately 94% being singletons. The sequenced sample was CD4+ or CD8+ T cells sorted from blood, obtained in a trial of the OX40 agonist ivuxolimab. The receptors were sampled from an adult with an advanced solid tumor such as melanoma, head and neck, liver or kidney cancer. Each CDR3 is given with its conserved first and last residue. Fields, in order: J gene, clone size, D gene, CDR3 length, V gene, CDR3 DNA, CDR3 protein. D genes are given only for firm matches. Clone size is given for some rows only: seen once, a few or many times, or a class if the clone is expanded.

TRBJ2-2	-	-	14	TRBV6-5	TGTGCCAGCAGTTACCGGGGGTTCACCGGGGAGCTGTTTTTT	CASSYRGFTGELFF
TRBJ2-2	-	-	13	TRBV7-6	TGTGCCAGCAGCCGTTCGGACACCGGGGAGCTGTTTTTT	CASSRSDTGELFF
TRBJ1-2	-	-	14	TRBV9	TGTGCCAGCAGCGTAGAGGACCTGCCGGGGGGCTACACCTTC	CASSVEDLPGGYTF
TRBJ1-1	-	-	13	TRBV19	TGTGCCAGCTCAGGGGATGTGGACACTGAAGCTTTCTTT	CASSGDVDTEAFF
TRBJ1-5	-	-	16	TRBV25-1	TGTGCCAGCAGTGAATCCAAGGGGCTGAGGGGTCAGCCCCAGCATTTT	CASSESKGLRGQPQHF
TRBJ2-3	-	TRBD2	16	TRBV9	TGTGCCAGCAGCGAGGGACTAGCGGGGCCCACAGATACGCAGTATTTT	CASSEGLAGPTDTQYF
TRBJ1-2	-	-	13	TRBV4-1	TGCGCCAGCAGCCAAGATCGAGGGGGTGACTACACCTTC	CASSQDRGGDYTF
TRBJ2-7	-	TRBD2	15	TRBV28	TGTGCCAGCAGATTGACTAGCGGGAGAACGTACGAGCAGTACTTC	CASRLTSGRTYEQYF
TRBJ2-1	-	-	14	TRBV2	TGTGCCAGCAGTTCGGGACAACGCTACAATGAGCAGTTCTTC	CASSSGQRYNEQFF
TRBJ2-5	once	-	15	TRBV6-1	TGTGCCAGCACCGGGGGAGCGGGTATCCAAGAGACCCAGTACTTC	CASTGGAGIQETQYF
TRBJ1-1	-	TRBD1	11	TRBV20-1	TGCAGTGCGACAGGGGAGACTGAAGCTTTCTTT	CSATGETEAFF
TRBJ1-2	once	TRBD1	14	TRBV6-1	TGTGCCAGCCTCGTAGACAGGGCTCTTCGGGGCTACACCTTC	CASLVDRALRGYTF
TRBJ2-7	once	-	15	TRBV9	TGTGCCAGCAGCCCATCACACCGGGGGCAATACGAGCAGTACTTC	CASSPSHRGQYEQYF
TRBJ2-7	-	TRBD1	13	TRBV27	TGTGCCAGCAGTGCCGGGACAGGGTACGAGCAGTACTTC	CASSAGTGYEQYF
TRBJ2-1	-	TRBD1	17	TRBV19	TGTGCCAGTCGGGACAGGGCCCTCTGGGACAACTACAATGAGCAGTTCTTC	CASRDRALWDNYNEQFF
TRBJ2-1	-	-	13	TRBV29-1	TGCAGCGTTGCTCTCCAGGGTGTCAATGAGCAGTTCTTC	CSVALQGVNEQFF
TRBJ2-7	-	TRBD1	14	TRBV5-1	TGCGCCAGCAGCTGGGGGACAGGGGCCGACGAGCAGTACTTC	CASSWGTGADEQYF
TRBJ1-3	once	-	16	TRBV13	TGTGCCAGCAGCTTAGGGGGCACCTACTCTGGAAACACCATATATTTT	CASSLGGTYSGNTIYF
TRBJ2-7	-	TRBD1	17	TRBV28	TGTGCCAGCAGTTCCCCCTGGACAGGGGTCGGCGTCCACGAGCAGTACTTC	CASSSPWTGVGVHEQYF
TRBJ1-2	-	-	13	TRBV27	TGTGCCAGCAGTTTATCCCCCCCGGGGGGCTACACCTTC	CASSLSPPGGYTF
TRBJ2-3	-	-	14	TRBV27	TGTGCCAGCACCTCGCGGTACCTCACAGATACGCAGTATTTT	CASTSRYLTDTQYF
TRBJ2-5	-	-	13	TRBV13	TGTGCCAGCAGCTTACCGGCTCAAGAGACCCAGTACTTC	CASSLPAQETQYF
TRBJ1-2	once	-	14	TRBV27	TGTGCCAGCACTAAACAGGGTTCCAACTATGGCTACACCTTC	CASTKQGSNYGYTF
TRBJ1-2	-	-	12	TRBV4-1	TGCGCCAGCAGCCAATCCTACGGACTCTACACCTTC	CASSQSYGLYTF
TRBJ1-5	-	TRBD1	15	TRBV7-3	TGTGCCAGCAGCTCGACAGGGAATAGCAATCAGCCCCAGCATTTT	CASSSTGNSNQPQHF
TRBJ1-5	-	TRBD1	14	TRBV7-9	TGTGCCAGCAGCTTAGGACAGGGGACCCAGCCCCAGCATTTT	CASSLGQGTQPQHF
TRBJ1-5	-	TRBD1	15	TRBV27	TGTGCCAGCAGTTTAATACAGGGGCCCTCCTCGCCCCAGCATTTT	CASSLIQGPSSPQHF
TRBJ1-2	-	TRBD1	13	TRBV5-6	TGTGCCAGCAGCTTGGGCCAGGGGGCCGGCTACACCTTC	CASSLGQGAGYTF
TRBJ1-3	-	TRBD1	16	TRBV4-3	TGCGCCAGCAGCCAAGAGTCAGGGGGACTGGGGAACACCATATATTTT	CASSQESGGLGNTIYF